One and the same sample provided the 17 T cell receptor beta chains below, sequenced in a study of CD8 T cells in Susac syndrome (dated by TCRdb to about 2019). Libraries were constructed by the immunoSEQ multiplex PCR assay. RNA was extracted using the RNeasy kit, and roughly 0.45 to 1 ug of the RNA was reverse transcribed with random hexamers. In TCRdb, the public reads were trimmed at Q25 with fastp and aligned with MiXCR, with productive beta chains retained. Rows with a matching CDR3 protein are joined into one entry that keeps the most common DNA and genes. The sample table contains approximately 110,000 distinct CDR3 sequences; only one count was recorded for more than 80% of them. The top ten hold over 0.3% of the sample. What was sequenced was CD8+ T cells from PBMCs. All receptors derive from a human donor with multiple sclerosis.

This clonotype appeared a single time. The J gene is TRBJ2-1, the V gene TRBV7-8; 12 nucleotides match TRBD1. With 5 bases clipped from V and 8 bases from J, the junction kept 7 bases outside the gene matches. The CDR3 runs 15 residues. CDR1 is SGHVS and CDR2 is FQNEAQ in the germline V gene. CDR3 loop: CASSIRDRGRDEQFF. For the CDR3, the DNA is TGTGCCAGCAGCATCCGGGACAGGGGGCGGGATGAGCAGTTCTTC. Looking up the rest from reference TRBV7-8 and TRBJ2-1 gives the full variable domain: GAGVSQSPRYKVAKRGQDVALRCDPISGHVSLFWYQQALGQGPEFLTYFQNEAQLDKSGLPSDRFFAERPEGSVSTLKIQRTQQEDSAVYLCASSIRDRGRDEQFFGPGTRLTVL.

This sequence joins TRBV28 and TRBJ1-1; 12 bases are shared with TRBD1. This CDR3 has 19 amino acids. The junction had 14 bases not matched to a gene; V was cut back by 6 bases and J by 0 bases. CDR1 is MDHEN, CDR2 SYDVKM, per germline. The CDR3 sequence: CASRPNYRDRGRMNTEAFF. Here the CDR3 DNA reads TGTGCCAGCAGGCCGAATTACCGGGACAGGGGGCGCATGAACACTGAAGCTTTCTTT.

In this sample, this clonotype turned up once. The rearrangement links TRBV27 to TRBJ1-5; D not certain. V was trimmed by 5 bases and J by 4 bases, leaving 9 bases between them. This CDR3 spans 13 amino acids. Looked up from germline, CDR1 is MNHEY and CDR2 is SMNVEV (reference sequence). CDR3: CASSVTPNQPQHF. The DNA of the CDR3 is TGTGCCAGCAGTGTGACACCTAATCAGCCCCAGCATTTT.

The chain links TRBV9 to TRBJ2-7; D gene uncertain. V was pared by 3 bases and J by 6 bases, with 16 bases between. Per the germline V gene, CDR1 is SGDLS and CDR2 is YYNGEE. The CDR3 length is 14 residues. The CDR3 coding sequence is TGTGCCAGCAGCGCCGGTACGTGGAGTCTCGAGCAGTACTTC. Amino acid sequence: CASSAGTWSLEQYF.

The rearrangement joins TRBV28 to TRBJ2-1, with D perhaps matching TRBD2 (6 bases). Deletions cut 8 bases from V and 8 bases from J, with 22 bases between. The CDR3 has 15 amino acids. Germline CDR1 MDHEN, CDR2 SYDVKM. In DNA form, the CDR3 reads TGTGCCAGCTTCTCCCCCGCCAAGGAGGGACATGAGCAGTTCTTC. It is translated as CASFSPAKEGHEQFF.

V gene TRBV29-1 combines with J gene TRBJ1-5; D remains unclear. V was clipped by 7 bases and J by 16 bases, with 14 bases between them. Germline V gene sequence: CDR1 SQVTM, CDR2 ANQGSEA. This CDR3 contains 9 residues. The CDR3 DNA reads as TGCAGCGAAACTGCGATCAAACATTTT. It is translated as CSETAIKHF. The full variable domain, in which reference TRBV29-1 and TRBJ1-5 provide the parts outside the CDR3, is SAVISQKPSRDICQRGTSLTIQCQVDSQVTMMFWYRQQPGQSLTLIATANQGSEATYESGFVIDKFPISRPNLTFSTLTVSNMSPEDSSIYLCSETAIKHFGDGTRLSIL.

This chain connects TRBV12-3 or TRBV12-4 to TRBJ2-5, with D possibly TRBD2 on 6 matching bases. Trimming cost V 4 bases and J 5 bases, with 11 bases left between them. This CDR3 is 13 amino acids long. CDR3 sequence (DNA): TGTGCCAGCAGTTCGGGACTCCGGGAGACCCAGTACTTC. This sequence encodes CASSSGLRETQYF.

The CDR3 coding sequence is TGTGCCAGCAGCTTAGGGGAACTAGCGGGGGGCCAAGAGACCCAGTACTTC. This codes for CASSLGELAGGQETQYF. J is TRBJ2-5 and V is TRBV11-2; 12 positions agree with TRBD2. The CDR3 has 17 residues. CDR1 and CDR2 (germline): SGHAT, FQNNGV. V shed 1 base, J shed 1 base, and the junction held 4 bases outside the gene matches.

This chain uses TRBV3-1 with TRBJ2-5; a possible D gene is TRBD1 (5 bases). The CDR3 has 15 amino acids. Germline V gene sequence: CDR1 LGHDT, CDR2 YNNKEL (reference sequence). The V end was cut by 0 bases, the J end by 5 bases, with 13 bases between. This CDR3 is CASSQEVGALETQYF. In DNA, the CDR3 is TGTGCCAGCAGCCAAGAGGTAGGGGCCTTGGAGACCCAGTACTTC.

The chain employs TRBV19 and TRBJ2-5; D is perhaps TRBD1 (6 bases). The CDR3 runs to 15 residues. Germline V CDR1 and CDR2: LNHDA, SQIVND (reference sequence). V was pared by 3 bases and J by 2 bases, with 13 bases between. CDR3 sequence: CASSIRGQLQETQYF. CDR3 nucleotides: TGTGCCAGTAGTATCCGCGGACAGTTACAAGAGACCCAGTACTTC.

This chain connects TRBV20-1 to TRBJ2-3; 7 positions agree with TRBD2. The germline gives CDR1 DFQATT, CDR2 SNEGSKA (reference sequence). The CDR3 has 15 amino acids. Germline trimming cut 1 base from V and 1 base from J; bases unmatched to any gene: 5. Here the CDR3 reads CSARVDRGGTDTQYF. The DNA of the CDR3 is TGCAGTGCTAGAGTTGATCGGGGGGGCACAGATACGCAGTATTTT.

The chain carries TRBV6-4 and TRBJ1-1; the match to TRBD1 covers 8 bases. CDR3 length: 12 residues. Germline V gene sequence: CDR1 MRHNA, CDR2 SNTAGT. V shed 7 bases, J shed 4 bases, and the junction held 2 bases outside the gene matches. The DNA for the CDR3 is TGTGCCAGCAAACAGGGGGGCACTGAAGCTTTCTTT. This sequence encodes CASKQGGTEAFF.

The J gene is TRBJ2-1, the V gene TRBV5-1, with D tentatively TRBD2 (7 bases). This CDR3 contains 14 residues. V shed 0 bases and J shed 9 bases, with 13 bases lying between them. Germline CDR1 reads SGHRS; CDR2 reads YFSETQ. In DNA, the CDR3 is TGCGCCAGCAGCTTGGAGCAGGGGAGGGCTGAGCAGTTCTTC. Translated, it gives CASSLEQGRAEQFF.

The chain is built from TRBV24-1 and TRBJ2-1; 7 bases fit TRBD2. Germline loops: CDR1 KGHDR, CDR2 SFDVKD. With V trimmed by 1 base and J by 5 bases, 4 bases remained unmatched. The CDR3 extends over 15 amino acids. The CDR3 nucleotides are TGTGCCACCAGTGATTTCTCAGCGGGGAACAATGAGCAGTTCTTC. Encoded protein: CATSDFSAGNNEQFF.

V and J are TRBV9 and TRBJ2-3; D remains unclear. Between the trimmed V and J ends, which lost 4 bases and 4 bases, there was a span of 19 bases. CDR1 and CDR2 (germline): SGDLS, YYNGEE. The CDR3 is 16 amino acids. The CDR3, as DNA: TGTGCCAGCAGCCTCAGACGACCACGGGCCCCAGATACGCAGTATTTT. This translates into CASSLRRPRAPDTQYF.

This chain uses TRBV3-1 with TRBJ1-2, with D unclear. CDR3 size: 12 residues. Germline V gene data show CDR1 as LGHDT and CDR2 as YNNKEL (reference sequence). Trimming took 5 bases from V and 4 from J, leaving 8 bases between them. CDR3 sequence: CASSEAAYGYTF. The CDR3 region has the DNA TGTGCCAGCAGCGAAGCCGCCTATGGCTACACCTTC.

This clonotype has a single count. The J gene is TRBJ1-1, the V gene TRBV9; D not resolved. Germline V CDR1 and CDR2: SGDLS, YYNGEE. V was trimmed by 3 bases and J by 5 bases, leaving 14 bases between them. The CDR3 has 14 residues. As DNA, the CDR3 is TGTGCCAGCAGCGACGGGTCCCTGGGGACTGAAGCTTTCTTT. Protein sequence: CASSDGSLGTEAFF.